Listed below are T cell receptor beta chains from one sample, sequenced in a study of CDR3 diversity in severe acne. TCRdb re-called the PCR reads through MiXCR, storing one row per CDR3 protein. This table holds about 93,000 distinct CDR3 sequences, 45% to 55% found once. Sequencing input: blood. These receptors originate from a male donor in good health, serving as a control. CDR3s include the opening cysteine and the closing phenylalanine or tryptophan. A D gene is named only where the DNA matches it firmly. Some rows mark clone size as missing; the rest say once, few, many or name a class of expanded clone.

v_gene	len	d_gene	abundance	j_gene	CDR3nt	CDR3aa
TRBV9	14	-	-	TRBJ1-1	TGTGCCAGCAGCGTAGACTTAGGGGACACTGAAGCTTTCTTT	CASSVDLGDTEAFF
TRBV7-2	14	-	-	TRBJ2-3	TGTGCCAGCAGCACCTCCAGGGTCACAGATACGCAGTATTTT	CASSTSRVTDTQYF
TRBV7-3	15	-	-	TRBJ2-2	TGTGCCGGCAGCCCGGGGGCCCCCTCGGGCGGGGAGCTGTTTTTT	CAGSPGAPSGGELFF
TRBV9	14	-	few	TRBJ2-5	TGTGCCAGCAGCGGTGCAGGGAGAAGGGAGACCCAGTACTTC	CASSGAGRRETQYF
TRBV6-5	19	-	-	TRBJ1-2	-	CASSFYICSAQTPNYGYTF
TRBV19	15	TRBD1	-	TRBJ1-2	TGTGCCAGTAGTCGGGGGGGACAGGGGGCTGTCGGCTACACCTTC	CASSRGGQGAVGYTF
TRBV19	15	TRBD1	-	TRBJ1-5	TGTGCCAGTATTACCGGGACAGGGAGCAATCAGCCCCAGCATTTT	CASITGTGSNQPQHF
TRBV14	18	TRBD2	-	TRBJ2-1	TGCGCCAGCAGCGCCTATACTGGGACTAGCTTAAGTGTCAGTGAGCAGTTCTTC	CASSAYTGTSLSVSEQFF
TRBV10-3	12	-	many	TRBJ1-1	TGTGCCATAGGCCGGGGGGACACTGAAGCTTTCTTT	CAIGRGDTEAFF
TRBV25-1	13	-	-	TRBJ1-2	TGTGCCAGCAGTTTTTCCAGGGCATATGGCTACACCTTC	CASSFSRAYGYTF
TRBV10-3	14	-	-	TRBJ2-2	TGTGCCAGCCGGAGGGCCGCGAACACCGGGGAGCTGTTTTTT	CASRRAANTGELFF
TRBV7-8	16	TRBD1	-	TRBJ2-7	TGTGCCAGCAGCCGCAACCCCCTGGACAGGACGTACGAGCAGTACTTC	CASSRNPLDRTYEQYF
TRBV5-6	16	-	many	TRBJ2-1	TGTGCCAGCAGCCCTCAGACCGGACTTTCCTACAATGAGCAGTTCTTC	CASSPQTGLSYNEQFF
TRBV5-1	14	TRBD1	-	TRBJ1-4	TGCGCCAGCAGCCTCGGGACAGGAGTTGAAAAACTGTTTTTT	CASSLGTGVEKLFF
TRBV28	13	-	many	TRBJ2-7	TGTGCCAGCAGACAGGGCGGAAGCTACGAGCAGTACTTC	CASRQGGSYEQYF
TRBV20-1	11	-	many	TRBJ1-1	TGCAGTGCTAGAGGGGGGCGGGGAGCTTTCTTT	CSARGGRGAFF
TRBV5-1	13	-	-	TRBJ1-2	TGCGCCAGCAGCTTGGCCCCTCCGGATGGCTACACCTTC	CASSLAPPDGYTF
TRBV19	13	TRBD1	many	TRBJ1-2	TGTGCCAGTAGTATGGACAGGGTCTATGGCTACACCTTC	CASSMDRVYGYTF
TRBV20-1	13	-	-	TRBJ1-6	TGCAGTGCTAGGGGCTCCTATAATTCACCCCTCCACTTT	CSARGSYNSPLHF
TRBV4-1	16	TRBD2	-	TRBJ2-7	TGCGCCAGCAGCCAAGATCGAGCGGGAGCCCCCTACGAGCAGTACTTC	CASSQDRAGAPYEQYF
TRBV7-9	15	-	-	TRBJ2-5	TGTGCCAGCAGCTTAGGGGGCCGTGACCAAGAGACCCAGTACTTC	CASSLGGRDQETQYF
TRBV24-1	24	-	-	TRBJ2-3	-	CATSDSGFYLCASSRGARTDTQYF
TRBV7-4	14	-	-	TRBJ2-7	TGTGCCAGCAGCGTGGAAGGAACCACAGATACGCAGTACTTC	CASSVEGTTDTQYF
TRBV7-9	14	-	-	TRBJ2-7	TGTGCCAGCAGCAAGGACAGAACCTCCTACGAGCAGTACTTC	CASSKDRTSYEQYF
TRBV2	13	-	-	TRBJ2-2	TGTGCCAGCAGTGATTTGGGCGGCGGGGAGCTGTTTTTT	CASSDLGGGELFF
TRBV7-8	16	-	many	TRBJ2-2	TGTGCCAGCAGCTTAAATAGCCGGATGAACACCGGGGAGCTGTTTTTT	CASSLNSRMNTGELFF
TRBV11-2	16	-	-	TRBJ1-2	TGTGCCAGCAGCTTAGCGTCCGGGGGTAGCGACTATGGCCACACCTTC	CASSLASGGSDYGHTF
TRBV20-1	14	TRBD2	-	TRBJ2-3	TGCAGTGCCGAAGCGGGGGGACGGTACAATGAGCAGTATTTT	CSAEAGGRYNEQYF
TRBV6-1	17	-	-	TRBJ1-1	TGTGCCAGCAGTCGCACGAACCTCGTAGAGTTGAACACTGAAGCTTTCTTT	CASSRTNLVELNTEAFF
TRBV6-5	11	-	many	TRBJ1-1	TGTGCCAGTTCCCAAGGGCCCGAAGCTTTCTTT	CASSQGPEAFF
TRBV7-9	14	-	few	TRBJ2-5	TGTGCCAGCAGCGCATCGATGGGAGGAGAGACCCAGTACTTC	CASSASMGGETQYF
TRBV6-5	14	-	many	TRBJ2-7	TGTGCCAGCGCCTACCGCCAACGAAAAAACGAGCAGTACTTC	CASAYRQRKNEQYF
TRBV6-2/TRBV6-3	14	-	many	TRBJ1-3	TGTGCCAGCAGTTACCGGGGGCTGGGAAACACCATATATTTT	CASSYRGLGNTIYF
TRBV15	15	-	many	TRBJ2-4	TGTGCCACCAGGAGAGACCGGGGGTTGGGAAACATTCAGTACTTC	CATRRDRGLGNIQYF